Many counts were recorded for the clone carrying this TCR beta chain. Antigen unknown. This sample is drawn from a study of blood T cells in healthy people across ages. Study-level findings and limits: The study found more naive CD4+ cells and higher diversity in long-lived than aged donors. Because donor CMV status was unknown, expanded clonotype changes were possibly confounded.

Peripheral blood was drawn, approximately 9.4 milliliters per donor. Then a second PCR, running roughly 7 to 11 cycles, was carried out with a sample-barcoded 5' primer and a J-beta primer mix. TCRdb itself ran the 5' RACE reads through MiXCR, one entry per CDR3 protein. The data hold hundreds of thousands of distinct CDR3 sequences, with roughly 20% observed a single time. The germline V gene encodes CDR1 MGHDK and CDR2 SYGVNS. V gave up 4 bases and J gave up 8 bases, with 2 bases separating them. The CDR3 runs 10 residues. Source material: blood. This chain connects TRBV25-1 to TRBJ1-4; no clear D. This TCR was recovered from a man in his 70s in good health. CDR3 residues: CASSGEKLFF. As DNA, the CDR3 is TGTGCCAGCAGTGGCGAAAAACTGTTTTTT.